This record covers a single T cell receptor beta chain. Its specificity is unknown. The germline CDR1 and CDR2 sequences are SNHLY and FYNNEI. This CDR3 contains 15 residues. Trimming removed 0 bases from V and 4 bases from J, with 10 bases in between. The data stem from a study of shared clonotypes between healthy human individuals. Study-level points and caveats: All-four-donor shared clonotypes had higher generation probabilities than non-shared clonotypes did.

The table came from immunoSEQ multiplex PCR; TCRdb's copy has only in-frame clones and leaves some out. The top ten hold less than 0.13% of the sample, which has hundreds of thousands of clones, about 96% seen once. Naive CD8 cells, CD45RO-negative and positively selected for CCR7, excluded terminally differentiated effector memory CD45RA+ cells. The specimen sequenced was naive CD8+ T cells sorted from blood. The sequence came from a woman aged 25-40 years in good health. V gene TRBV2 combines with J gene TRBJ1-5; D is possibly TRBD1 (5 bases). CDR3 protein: CASSEARDLNQPQHF. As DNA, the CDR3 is TGTGCCAGCAGTGAAGCGCGGGACTTGAATCAGCCCCAGCATTTT.